A selection of T cell receptor beta chains follows, all from one sample in a study of T cells after somatic rescue of genetic block. TCRdb keeps only in-frame clones here, not all; method: immunoSEQ multiplex PCR. The data hold approximately 110,000 clones, with 80% to 95% observed a single time. Sequenced input: peripheral blood mononuclear cells (PBMCs). The receptors derive from a woman aged 18-30 years. CDR3s include the opening cysteine and the closing phenylalanine or tryptophan. The order of the fields is J gene, clone size, D gene, V gene, CDR3 protein, CDR3 DNA. The D gene is left open where the match is weak. Size is stated for part of the rows, as once, few or many counts, or as a class when the clone is expanded.

TRBJ2-2 | . | TRBD1 | TRBV2 | CASSGQGTGELFF | TGTGCCAGCAGTGGACAGGGGACCGGGGAGCTGTTTTTT
TRBJ2-5 | . | . | TRBV9 | CASSVAPGGGETQYF | TGTGCCAGCAGCGTAGCCCCGGGTGGGGGGGAGACCCAGTACTTC
TRBJ2-1 | . | TRBD2 | TRBV10-3 | CAITPSGTSGGGEQFF | TGTGCCATCACTCCCTCGGGAACTAGCGGGGGGGGTGAGCAGTTCTTC
TRBJ2-4 | . | TRBD2 | TRBV4-3 | CASSQKPGGTSNIQYF | TGCGCCAGCAGCCAGAAACCGGGGGGGACTAGCAACATTCAGTACTTC
TRBJ1-2 | once | TRBD1 | TRBV30 | CAWGTGGRYGYTF | TGTGCCTGGGGGACAGGGGGAAGGTATGGCTACACCTTC
TRBJ2-5 | . | . | TRBV5-1 | CASSPRGVTRGGETQYF | TGCGCCAGCAGTCCGAGGGGCGTCACAAGGGGGGGAGAGACCCAGTACTTC
TRBJ2-2 | . | . | TRBV9 | CASARPTGELFF | TGTGCCAGCGCAAGACCCACCGGGGAGCTGTTTTTT
TRBJ2-2 | . | TRBD1 | TRBV30 | CAWSDRGNTGELFF | TGTGCCTGGAGCGACAGGGGGAACACCGGGGAGCTGTTTTTT
TRBJ1-2 | . | TRBD1 | TRBV7-2 | CASSDRTGDGYTF | TGTGCCAGCAGCGATCGGACAGGGGATGGCTACACCTTC
TRBJ1-2 | few | TRBD1 | TRBV30 | CAWSTNRGKDYGYTF | TGTGCCTGGAGTACTAACAGGGGGAAGGACTATGGCTACACCTTC
TRBJ2-3 | . | . | TRBV4-2 | CASSHPTETDTQYF | TGTGCCAGCAGCCACCCCACCGAAACAGATACGCAGTATTTT
TRBJ2-6 | . | . | TRBV21-1 | CASSKEEGLSLPGANVLTF | TGTGCCAGCAGCAAAGAGGAAGGGTTGTCCCTTCCTGGGGCCAACGTCCTGACTTTC